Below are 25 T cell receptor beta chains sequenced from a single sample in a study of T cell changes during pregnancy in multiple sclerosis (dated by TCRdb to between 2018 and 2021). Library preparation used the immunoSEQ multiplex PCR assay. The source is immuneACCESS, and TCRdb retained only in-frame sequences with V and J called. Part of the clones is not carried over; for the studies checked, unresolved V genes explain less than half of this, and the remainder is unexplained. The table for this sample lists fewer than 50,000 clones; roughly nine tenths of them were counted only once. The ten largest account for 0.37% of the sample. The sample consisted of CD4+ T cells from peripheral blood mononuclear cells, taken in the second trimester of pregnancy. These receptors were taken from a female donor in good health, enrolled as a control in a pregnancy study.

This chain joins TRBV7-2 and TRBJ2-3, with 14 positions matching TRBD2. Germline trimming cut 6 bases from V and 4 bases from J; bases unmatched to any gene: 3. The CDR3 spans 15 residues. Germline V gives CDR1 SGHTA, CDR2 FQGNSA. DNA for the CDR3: TGTGCCAGCAGGACTAGCGGGGGGGCGTCAGATACGCAGTATTTT. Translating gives CASRTSGGASDTQYF.

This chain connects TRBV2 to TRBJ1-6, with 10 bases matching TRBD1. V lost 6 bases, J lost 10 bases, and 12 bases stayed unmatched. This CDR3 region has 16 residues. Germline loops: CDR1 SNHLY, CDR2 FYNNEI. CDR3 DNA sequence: TGTGCCAGCAGGGGGGGGACAGGGGCGAGCAGCTCACCCCTCCACTTT. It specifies CASRGGTGASSSPLHF.

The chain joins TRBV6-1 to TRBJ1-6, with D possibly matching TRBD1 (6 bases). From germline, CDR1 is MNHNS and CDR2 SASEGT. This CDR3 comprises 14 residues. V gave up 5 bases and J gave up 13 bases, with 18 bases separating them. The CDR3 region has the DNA TGTGCCAGCAGTCGTCAACAGGGACCTTGGCCCCTCCACTTT. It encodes CASSRQQGPWPLHF.

CDR3 DNA: TGTGCCAGCAGCAGAGCGGGACTAACAAATCAAGAGACCCAGTACTTC. This translates into CASSRAGLTNQETQYF. The chain has TRBV9 and TRBJ2-5, with 7 bases matching TRBD2. This CDR3 is 16 amino acids long. Germline-derived CDR1 and CDR2 are SGDLS and YYNGEE. After removal of 4 bases from V and 2 bases from J, the junction contained 11 bases not matched to a gene.

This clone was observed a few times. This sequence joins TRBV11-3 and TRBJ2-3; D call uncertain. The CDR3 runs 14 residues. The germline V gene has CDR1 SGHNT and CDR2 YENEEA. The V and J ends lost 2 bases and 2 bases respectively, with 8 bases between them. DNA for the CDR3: TGTGCCAGCAGCTTATTCAGGAACACAGATACGCAGTATTTT. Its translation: CASSLFRNTDTQYF.

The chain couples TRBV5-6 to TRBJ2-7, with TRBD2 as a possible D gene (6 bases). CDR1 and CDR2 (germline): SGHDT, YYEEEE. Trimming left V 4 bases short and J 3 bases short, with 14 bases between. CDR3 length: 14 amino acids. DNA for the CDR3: TGTGCCAGCAGCAGTCCCGGGGGACTCTACGAGCAGTACTTC. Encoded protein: CASSSPGGLYEQYF.

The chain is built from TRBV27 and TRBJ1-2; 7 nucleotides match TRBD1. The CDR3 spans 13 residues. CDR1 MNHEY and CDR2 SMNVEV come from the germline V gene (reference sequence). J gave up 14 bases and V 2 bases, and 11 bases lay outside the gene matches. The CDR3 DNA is TGTGCCAGCAGTTTAAGGGCAGGGGGGAGTCTAACCTTC. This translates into CASSLRAGGSLTF.

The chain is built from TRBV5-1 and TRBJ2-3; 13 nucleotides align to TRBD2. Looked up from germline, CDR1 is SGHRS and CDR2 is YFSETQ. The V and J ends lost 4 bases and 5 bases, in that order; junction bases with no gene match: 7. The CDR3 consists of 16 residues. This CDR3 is CASSPRTSGGLDTQYF. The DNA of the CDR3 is TGCGCCAGCAGCCCACGGACTAGCGGGGGCCTAGATACGCAGTATTTT. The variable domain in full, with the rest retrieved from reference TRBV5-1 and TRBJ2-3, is KAGVTQTPRYLIKTRGQQVTLSCSPISGHRSVSWYQQTPGQGLQFLFEYFSETQRNKGNFPGRFSGRQFSNSRSEMNVSTLELGDSALYLCASSPRTSGGLDTQYFGPGTRLTVL.

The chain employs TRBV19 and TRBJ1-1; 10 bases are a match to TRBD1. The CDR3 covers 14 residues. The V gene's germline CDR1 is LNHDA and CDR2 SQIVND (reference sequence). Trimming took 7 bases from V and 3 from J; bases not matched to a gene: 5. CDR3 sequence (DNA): TGTGCCAGTACCCGGGACAGGGGTTACACTGAAGCTTTCTTT. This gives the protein CASTRDRGYTEAFF. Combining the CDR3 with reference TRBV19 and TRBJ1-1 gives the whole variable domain DGGITQSPKYLFRKEGQNVTLSCEQNLNHDAMYWYRQDPGQGLRLIYYSQIVNDFQKGDIAEGYSVSREKKESFPLTVTSAQKNPTAFYLCASTRDRGYTEAFFGQGTRLTVV.

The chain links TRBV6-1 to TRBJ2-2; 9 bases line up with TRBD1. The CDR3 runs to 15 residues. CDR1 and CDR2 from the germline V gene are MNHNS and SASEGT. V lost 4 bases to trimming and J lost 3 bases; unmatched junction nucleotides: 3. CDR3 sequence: CASSGGQGYTGELFF. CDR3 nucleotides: TGTGCCAGCAGTGGGGGACAGGGCTACACCGGGGAGCTGTTTTTT.

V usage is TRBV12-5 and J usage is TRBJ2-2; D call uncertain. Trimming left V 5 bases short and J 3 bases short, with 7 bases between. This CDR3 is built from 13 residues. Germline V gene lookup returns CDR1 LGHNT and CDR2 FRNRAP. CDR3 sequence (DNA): TGTGCTAGTGGTGTCACACACACCGGGGAGCTGTTTTTT. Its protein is CASGVTHTGELFF.

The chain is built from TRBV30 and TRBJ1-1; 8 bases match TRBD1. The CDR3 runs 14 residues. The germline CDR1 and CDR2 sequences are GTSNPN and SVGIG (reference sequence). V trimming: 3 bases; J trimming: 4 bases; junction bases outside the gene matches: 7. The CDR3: CAWSRTGGITEAFF. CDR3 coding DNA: TGTGCCTGGAGCCGAACAGGGGGGATCACTGAAGCTTTCTTT.

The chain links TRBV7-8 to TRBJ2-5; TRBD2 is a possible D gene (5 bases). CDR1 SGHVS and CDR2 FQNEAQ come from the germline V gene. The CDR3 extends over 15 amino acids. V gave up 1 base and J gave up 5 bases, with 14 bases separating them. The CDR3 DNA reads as TGTGCCAGCAGCTTAGGGAATAGCGCGCGGGAGACCCAGTACTTC. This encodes CASSLGNSARETQYF.

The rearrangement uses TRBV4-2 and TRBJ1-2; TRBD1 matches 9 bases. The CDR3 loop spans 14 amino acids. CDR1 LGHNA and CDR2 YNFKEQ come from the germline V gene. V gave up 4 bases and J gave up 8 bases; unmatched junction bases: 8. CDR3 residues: CASSPGQGSYGYTF. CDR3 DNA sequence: TGTGCCAGCAGCCCGGGACAGGGTTCCTACGGCTACACCTTC.

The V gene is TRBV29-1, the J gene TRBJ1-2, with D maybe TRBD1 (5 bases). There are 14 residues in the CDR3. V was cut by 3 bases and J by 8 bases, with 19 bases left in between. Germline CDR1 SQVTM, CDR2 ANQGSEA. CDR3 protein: CSVEWTTKRVGYTF. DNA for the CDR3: TGCAGCGTTGAGTGGACAACCAAGAGAGTGGGCTACACCTTC.

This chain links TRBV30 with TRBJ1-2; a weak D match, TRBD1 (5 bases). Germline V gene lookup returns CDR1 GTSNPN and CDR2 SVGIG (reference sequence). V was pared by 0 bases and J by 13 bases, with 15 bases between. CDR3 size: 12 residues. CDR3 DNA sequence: TGTGCCTGGAGTGTACTGTCAGGGCAGGGCACCTTC. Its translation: CAWSVLSGQGTF. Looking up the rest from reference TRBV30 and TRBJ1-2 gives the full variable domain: SQTIHQWPATLVQPVGSPLSLECTVEGTSNPNLYWYRQAAGRGLQLLFYSVGIGQISSEVPQNLSASRPQDRQFILSSKKLLLSDSGFYLCAWSVLSGQGTFGSGTRLTVV.

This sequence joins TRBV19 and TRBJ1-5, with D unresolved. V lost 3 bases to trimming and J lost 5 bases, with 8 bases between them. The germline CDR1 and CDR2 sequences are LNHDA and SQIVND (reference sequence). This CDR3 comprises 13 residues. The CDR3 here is CASSIGPDQPQHF. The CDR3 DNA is TGTGCCAGTAGTATTGGCCCCGATCAGCCCCAGCATTTT.

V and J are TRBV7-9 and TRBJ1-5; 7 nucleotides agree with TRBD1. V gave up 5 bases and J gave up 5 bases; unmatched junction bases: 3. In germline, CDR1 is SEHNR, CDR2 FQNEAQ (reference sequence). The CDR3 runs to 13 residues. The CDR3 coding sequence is TGTGCCAGCAGCAGTGACAGGGATCAGCCCCAGCATTTT. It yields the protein CASSSDRDQPQHF. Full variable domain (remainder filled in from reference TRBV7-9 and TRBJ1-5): DTGVSQNPRHKITKRGQNVTFRCDPISEHNRLYWYRQTLGQGPEFLTYFQNEAQLEKSRLLSDRFSAERPKGSFSTLEIQRTEQGDSAMYLCASSSDRDQPQHFGDGTRLSIL.

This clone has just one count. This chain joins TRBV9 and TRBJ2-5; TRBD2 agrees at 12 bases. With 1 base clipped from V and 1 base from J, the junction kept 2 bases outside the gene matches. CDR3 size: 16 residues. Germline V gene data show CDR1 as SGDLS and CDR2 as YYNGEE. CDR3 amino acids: CASSVSTSGGQETQYF. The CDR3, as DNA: TGTGCCAGCAGCGTATCGACTAGCGGGGGCCAAGAGACCCAGTACTTC.

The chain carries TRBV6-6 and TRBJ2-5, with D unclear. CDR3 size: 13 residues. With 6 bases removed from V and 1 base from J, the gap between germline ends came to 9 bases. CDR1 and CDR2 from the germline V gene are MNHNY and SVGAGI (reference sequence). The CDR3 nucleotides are TGTGCCAGCAGCGTAATTCTCCAAGAGACCCAGTACTTC. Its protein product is CASSVILQETQYF.

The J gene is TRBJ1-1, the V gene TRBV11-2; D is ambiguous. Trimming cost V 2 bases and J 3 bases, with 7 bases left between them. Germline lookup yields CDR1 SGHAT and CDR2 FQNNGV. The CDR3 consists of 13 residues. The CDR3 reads CASSLFGYTEAFF. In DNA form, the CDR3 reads TGTGCCAGCAGCTTATTCGGGTACACTGAAGCTTTCTTT.

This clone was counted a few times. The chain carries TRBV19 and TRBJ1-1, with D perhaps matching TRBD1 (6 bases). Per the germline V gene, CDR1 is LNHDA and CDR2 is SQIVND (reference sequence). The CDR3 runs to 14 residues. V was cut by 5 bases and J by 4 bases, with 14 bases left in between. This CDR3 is CASSPQGLGTEAFF. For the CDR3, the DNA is TGTGCCAGTAGTCCACAGGGATTAGGCACTGAAGCTTTCTTT.

The CDR3 here is CASSIQGSSYNEQFF. In DNA, the CDR3 is TGTGCCAGCAGCATACAGGGGAGCTCCTACAATGAGCAGTTCTTC. V usage is TRBV7-9 and J usage is TRBJ2-1; 7 bases are shared with TRBD1. This CDR3 region has 15 residues. Germline-derived CDR1 and CDR2 are SEHNR and FQNEAQ (reference sequence). The V segment lost 5 bases and the J segment 0 bases; nucleotides outside the gene matches: 4.

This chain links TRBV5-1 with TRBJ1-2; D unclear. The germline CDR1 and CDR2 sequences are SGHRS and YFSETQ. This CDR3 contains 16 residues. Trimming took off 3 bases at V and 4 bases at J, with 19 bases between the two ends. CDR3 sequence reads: CASSSSLVREPYGYTF. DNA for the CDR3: TGCGCCAGCAGCTCTTCTCTGGTCCGAGAGCCCTATGGCTACACCTTC.

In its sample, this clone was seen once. The CDR3 DNA follows: TGTGCCAGCTCACCACGAGGGACTCGAGAGACCCAGTACTTC. Translation: CASSPRGTRETQYF. This sequence joins TRBV18 and TRBJ2-5; D is perhaps TRBD2 (6 bases). The germline V and J ends were trimmed by 1 base and 4 bases, with 10 bases remaining between them. From germline, CDR1 is KGHSH and CDR2 LQKENI. This CDR3 is built from 14 residues.